The next 6 T cell receptor beta chains were all read from a single sample in a study of Ad26.COV2.S vaccination and SARS-CoV-2 variants (dated by TCRdb to the early 2020s). To prepare the library, the immunoSEQ multiplex PCR assay was applied. TCRdb re-hosts the immuneACCESS table, in-frame sequences only. Its copies lack some clones; in the studies checked, an unresolved V gene accounts for under half of them, and the cause for the rest is not known. In this sample the table shows 300,000 to 400,000 clones, roughly 90% of which occur a single time. The top ten constitute around 6.6% of the sample. In the paper's terms, the treatment or condition label means: around 19 received Ad26.COV2.S at low or high dose, single or two shots; a few received placebo; per-sample allocation not given. Repertoires of vaccine and placebo recipients were sequenced from samples taken on day 63 after the first injection.

Sequencing was performed on peripheral blood, taken in a trial of Ad26.COV2.S vaccine versus placebo. The receptor source for this set is a person between 18 and 65 years old who received the Ad26.COV2.S COVID-19 vaccine or a placebo.

The CDR3 DNA reads as TGTGCCAGCAGTTCAGACAGAATCTACGAGCAGTACTTC. Protein product: CASSSDRIYEQYF. The chain has TRBV12-3 or TRBV12-4 and TRBJ2-7; possibly TRBD1 for D (5 bases). V was pared by 4 bases and J by 3 bases, with 10 bases between. The CDR3 extends over 13 amino acids.

This clone was counted only a few times. J is TRBJ1-5 and V is TRBV5-4; TRBD1 matches 7 bases. V shed 4 bases, J shed 7 bases, and the junction held 14 bases outside the gene matches. The CDR3 totals 16 residues. In germline, CDR1 is SGHNT, CDR2 YYREEE (reference sequence). The CDR3 DNA follows: TGTGCCAGCAGCGCACCCTGGACAGGCATAAGGCAGCCCCAGCATTTT. The encoded protein is CASSAPWTGIRQPQHF. Full variable domain (missing parts from reference TRBV5-4 and TRBJ1-5): ETGVTQSPTHLIKTRGQQVTLRCSSQSGHNTVSWYQQALGQGPQFIFQYYREEENGRGNFPPRFSGLQFPNYSSELNVNALELDDSALYLCASSAPWTGIRQPQHFGDGTRLSIL.

This rearrangement joins TRBV4-1 to TRBJ2-5; 7 positions match TRBD1. The V segment lost 1 base and the J segment 5 bases; nucleotides outside the gene matches: 7. The CDR3 has 15 amino acids. Germline V gene data show CDR1 as MGHRA and CDR2 as YSYEKL. Here the CDR3 DNA reads TGCGCCAGCAGCCAAGGGACAGGTACGAGGGAGACCCAGTACTTC. This sequence encodes CASSQGTGTRETQYF.

The chain employs TRBV14 and TRBJ2-1; 8 bases are shared with TRBD1. V shed 3 bases, J shed 4 bases, and the junction held 5 bases outside the gene matches. Germline values: CDR1 SGHDN, CDR2 FVKESK. The CDR3 has 15 amino acids. The CDR3 DNA reads TGTGCCAGCAGCCACCTAGGACAGGGATACAATGAGCAGTTCTTC. Its translation is CASSHLGQGYNEQFF. Drawing the rest from reference TRBV14 and TRBJ2-1, the complete variable domain is EAGVTQFPSHSVIEKGQTVTLRCDPISGHDNLYWYRRVMGKEIKFLLHFVKESKQDESGMPNNRFLAERTGGTYSTLKVQPAELEDSGVYFCASSHLGQGYNEQFFGPGTRLTVL.

V is TRBV28 and J is TRBJ1-2; D might be TRBD1 (5 bases). The CDR3 runs 15 residues. V lost 1 base and J lost 0, with 9 bases in between. CDR1 MDHEN and CDR2 SYDVKM come from the germline V gene. DNA for the CDR3: TGTGCCAGCAGTTTATACAGGCGAGCTAACTATGGCTACACCTTC. Protein product: CASSLYRRANYGYTF.

This rearrangement joins TRBV7-3 to TRBJ1-5; D ambiguous. Looked up from germline, CDR1 is SGHTA and CDR2 is FQGTGA. The CDR3 spans 13 residues. V lost 2 bases to trimming and J lost 3 bases, with 5 bases between them. The CDR3 DNA reads TGTGCCAGCAGCTTAGTGGACAATCAGCCCCAGCATTTT. Translating gives CASSLVDNQPQHF.